The clone carrying this T cell receptor (beta chain) was counted at least ten times. The antigen is undetermined. The data stem from a study of T-cell reconstitution after alpha-beta-depleted transplantation in children. The germline V gene encodes CDR1 SGHKS and CDR2 YYEKEE (reference sequence). The CDR3 consists of 12 residues. The V end was cut by 4 bases, the J end by 4 bases, with 6 bases between. Library preparation (for TCRbeta) was performed with unique molecular identifiers. TCRdb re-derived calls from the PCR reads in MiXCR, one entry per CDR3 protein. The table lists roughly 10,000 distinct CDR3 sequences, more than 11% of them singletons. Study-wide points: Several hundred expanded graft clones reportedly were the source of alpha-beta T cells about two months after transplant. After transplant, high TCRbeta diversity at day 60 in some patients arose from surviving recipient T cells and thymic progenitors. Newly made T cells mostly supplied T-cell counts and diversity one year after transplant.

This chain connects TRBV5-5 to TRBJ1-5; tentatively, D is TRBD1 (5 bases). Source: PBMCs, mostly from graft donor cells, taken 60 days after TCRalphabeta/CD19-depleted stem cell transplant. The origin of this receptor is a male patient between 10 and 17 years old who had a stem cell transplant for acute lymphoblastic leukemia, so the T cells may come from the graft donor. CDR3 amino acids: CASSGGNQPQHF. The CDR3 nucleotides are TGTGCCAGCAGCGGGGGTAATCAGCCCCAGCATTTT.